These 27 T cell receptor beta chains share one sample of origin, sequenced in a study of blood T cell repertoires in COVID-19. The table came from immunoSEQ multiplex PCR; TCRdb's copy has only in-frame clones and leaves some out. The sample gives around 94,000 clones, more than 80% of which show up once; 4% to 5.5% is in the top ten. The sample comprised peripheral blood. Every receptor here comes from a human donor in a cohort sampled during active COVID-19.

The V and J genes are TRBV9 and TRBJ1-1; D gene unclear. This CDR3 region has 16 residues. Trimming took 4 bases from V and 0 from J, leaving 16 bases between them. Looked up from germline, CDR1 is SGDLS and CDR2 is YYNGEE. The chain's CDR3 is CASSTSPGHLNTEAFF. CDR3 sequence (DNA): TGTGCCAGCAGCACCAGCCCTGGGCACCTGAACACTGAAGCTTTCTTT.

This sequence joins TRBV5-4 and TRBJ1-6, with D perhaps TRBD1 (6 bases). Germline CDR1 SGHNT, CDR2 YYREEE (reference sequence). CDR3 size: 16 residues. With 5 bases removed from V and 1 base from J, the gap between germline ends came to 13 bases. CDR3 DNA sequence: TGTGCCAGCAGTTCATACAGGGTTTCCTATAATTCACCCCTCCACTTT. This encodes CASSSYRVSYNSPLHF.

To note about this clone: At one end, the junction sequence differs from germline, possibly due to a read error. This chain uses TRBV11-3 with TRBJ2-7; D is ambiguous. Germline CDR1 SGHNT, CDR2 YENEEA. CDR3 length: 13 residues. For the CDR3, the DNA is TGTGCCAGCAGCTCCACCTCGCAACTAAGCCTCTTCTTC. Amino acid sequence: CASSSTSQLSLFF.

The chain links TRBV19 to TRBJ2-1; D remains unclear. The germline CDR1 and CDR2 sequences are LNHDA and SQIVND (reference sequence). The CDR3 totals 15 residues. V was trimmed by 3 bases and J by 0 bases, leaving 9 bases between them. CDR3 amino acids: CASSIDTSSYNEQFF. CDR3 nucleotide sequence: TGTGCCAGTAGTATTGACACCAGCTCCTACAATGAGCAGTTCTTC.

The genes are TRBV24-1 and TRBJ2-2; 11 bases line up with TRBD1. The V and J ends lost 7 bases and 4 bases, in that order; junction bases with no gene match: 1. This CDR3 is 14 amino acids long. Looked up from germline, CDR1 is KGHDR and CDR2 is SFDVKD. DNA of the CDR3: TGTGCCACCAGCGGGACAGGGGGCACCGGGGAGCTGTTTTTT. Translating it yields CATSGTGGTGELFF.

As concerns this clone: Other DNA variants within this sample encode the same CDR3. V is TRBV2 and J is TRBJ2-7, with D tentatively TRBD1 (6 bases). Trimming pared 7 bases from V and 3 bases from J, leaving 10 bases between. The CDR3 covers 12 residues. Germline V lookup: CDR1 SNHLY, CDR2 FYNNEI. The CDR3: CASNRQVYEQYF. The CDR3 coding sequence is TGTGCCAGCAATCGACAGGTCTACGAGCAGTACTTC.

The genes are TRBV5-4 and TRBJ1-5; TRBD1 agrees at 8 bases. Trimming cost V 4 bases and J 5 bases; bases outside gene matches: 2. Per the germline V gene, CDR1 is SGHNT and CDR2 is YYREEE (reference sequence). CDR3 size: 13 residues. The CDR3 DNA follows: TGTGCCAGCAGCACGGGACAGGATCAGCCCCAGCATTTT. It codes for CASSTGQDQPQHF.

The chain couples TRBV11-2 to TRBJ2-7; tentative D call: TRBD1 (6 bases). This CDR3 is built from 14 residues. Per the germline V gene, CDR1 is SGHAT and CDR2 is FQNNGV. The V and J ends lost 2 bases and 4 bases respectively, with 12 bases between them. CDR3 nucleotide sequence: TGTGCCAGCAGCTTAAGCACAGGGCGGTACGAGCAGTACTTC. It specifies CASSLSTGRYEQYF.

This rearrangement joins TRBV4-3 to TRBJ2-1; TRBD1 matches at 10 bases. V dropped 3 bases and J dropped 1; count of bases not matched to a gene: 3. Germline CDR1 is LGHNA and CDR2 is YSLEER. The CDR3 length is 16 residues. The CDR3 coding sequence is TGCGCCAGCAGCCACGAGGGACAGGGGTCCTACAATGAGCAGTTCTTC. This encodes CASSHEGQGSYNEQFF.

Only a few counts were recorded for this clone. The chain employs TRBV7-6 and TRBJ2-7, with D possibly matching TRBD2 (6 bases). CDR3 length equals 15 residues. The germline V gene encodes CDR1 SGHVS and CDR2 FNYEAQ. V was trimmed by 5 bases and J by 3 bases, leaving 17 bases between them. The CDR3 coding sequence is TGTGCCAGCAGCGACCGACTAGGAAGAAACTACGAGCAGTACTTC. Translation gives CASSDRLGRNYEQYF.

The sample holds one count of this clone. The chain uses TRBV4-2 and TRBJ2-1, with 8 bases that match TRBD1. The CDR3 covers 13 residues. The J segment lost 8 bases and the V segment lost 6 bases, leaving 6 bases of the junction unmatched. CDR1 LGHNA and CDR2 YNFKEQ come from the germline V gene. The CDR3 region is CASRGTGGDEQFF. In nucleotides, the CDR3 is TGTGCCAGCAGGGGGACAGGAGGGGATGAGCAGTTCTTC.

V gene TRBV2 combines with J gene TRBJ1-2, with D possibly TRBD1 on 6 matching bases. The germline gives CDR1 SNHLY, CDR2 FYNNEI. V was pared by 8 bases and J by 4 bases, with 17 bases between. This CDR3 is 14 amino acids long. CDR3 in amino acids: CASVRSRGGYGYTF. CDR3 coding DNA: TGTGCCAGCGTACGGAGCAGGGGCGGCTATGGCTACACCTTC.

The chain carries TRBV4-3 and TRBJ2-2; possibly TRBD2 for D (5 bases). The CDR3 spans 15 residues. The germline CDR1 and CDR2 sequences are LGHNA and YSLEER. V lost 1 base and J lost 5, with 11 bases in between. CDR3 coding DNA: TGCGCCAGCAGCCAAGGGAATACGGGAACCGGGGAGCTGTTTTTT. Translating gives CASSQGNTGTGELFF.

V gene TRBV28 combines with J gene TRBJ1-2; a weak D match, TRBD1 (5 bases). This CDR3 is built from 14 residues. V lost 7 bases to trimming and J lost 4 bases, with 16 bases between them. The germline V gene has CDR1 MDHEN and CDR2 SYDVKM. The CDR3 region has the DNA TGTGCCAGCACCTTCGCGGGGACCCTCTATGGCTACACCTTC. It encodes CASTFAGTLYGYTF.

The V and J genes are TRBV5-6 and TRBJ1-2, with a weak D call TRBD1 (5 bases). V was pared by 0 bases and J by 8 bases, with 17 bases between. The CDR3 extends over 15 amino acids. The germline gives CDR1 SGHDT, CDR2 YYEEEE. The CDR3 DNA reads TGTGCCAGCAGCTTGGTAGAGACAGTTCATATCGGCTACACCTTC. Its protein is CASSLVETVHIGYTF.

The chain combines TRBV18 with TRBJ2-1; 9 nucleotides match TRBD1. V gave up 5 bases and J gave up 0 bases; unmatched junction bases: 2. The CDR3 has 15 amino acids. Per germline, CDR1 KGHSH and CDR2 LQKENI. The CDR3 DNA reads as TGTGCCAGCTCAGGGACAGGGAGCTCCTACAATGAGCAGTTCTTC. Residues: CASSGTGSSYNEQFF. Looking up the rest from reference TRBV18 and TRBJ2-1 gives the full variable domain: NAGVMQNPRHLVRRRGQEARLRCSPMKGHSHVYWYRQLPEEGLKFMVYLQKENIIDESGMPKERFSAEFPKEGPSILRIQQVVRGDSAAYFCASSGTGSSYNEQFFGPGTRLTVL.

J is TRBJ1-5 and V is TRBV6-5, with D maybe TRBD1 (6 bases). The CDR3 contains 15 residues. Germline loops: CDR1 MNHEY, CDR2 SVGAGI. V lost 2 bases to trimming and J lost 0 bases, with 8 bases between them. The CDR3 nucleotides read TGTGCCAGCAGTTACAACAGGGATAGCAATCAGCCCCAGCATTTT. Residues: CASSYNRDSNQPQHF.

There are a few counts of this clone. The chain recombines TRBV4-1 with TRBJ2-3; D gene unclear. V dropped 1 base and J dropped 4 bases, with 6 bases sitting between them. Germline V gives CDR1 MGHRA, CDR2 YSYEKL. This CDR3 contains 13 residues. DNA of the CDR3: TGCGCCAGCAGCCAAGGTGTCGCAGATACGCAGTATTTT. The encoded protein is CASSQGVADTQYF.

This clone was seen only once. V is TRBV28 and J is TRBJ2-3, with D possibly being TRBD2 (6 bases). Germline-derived CDR1 and CDR2 are MDHEN and SYDVKM. The ends were cut back, 3 bases at V and 4 bases at J, with 11 bases in the middle. This CDR3 contains 14 residues. The CDR3 region is CASSFPSGADTQYF. The CDR3 nucleotides read TGTGCCAGCAGTTTCCCCTCGGGGGCAGATACGCAGTATTTT.

This clone came up a few times. This chain joins TRBV5-4 and TRBJ2-7, with D maybe TRBD2 (5 bases). V lost 5 bases, J lost 4 bases, and 22 bases lay in between. The CDR3 sequence is 16 residues long. CDR1 and CDR2 (germline): SGHNT, YYREEE (reference sequence). The CDR3 loop is CASSFRAGRYPYEQYF. In DNA, the CDR3 is TGTGCCAGCAGTTTCCGGGCGGGTCGGTACCCGTACGAGCAGTACTTC.

The CDR3 coding sequence is TGTGCCAGCAGCTTAGATAGCGGGGGGGCAGGAGGTGTTACGCAGTATTTT. Translated, it gives CASSLDSGGAGGVTQYF. The gene calls are TRBV7-2 and TRBJ2-3, with 11 bases identical to TRBD2. CDR3 length: 17 residues. J was trimmed by 8 bases and V by 1 base; bases with no gene match: 11. The germline V gene has CDR1 SGHTA and CDR2 FQGNSA.

Only one count was recorded for this clone. The chain joins TRBV6-1 to TRBJ1-2; 9 bases are a match to TRBD1. V shed 3 bases, J shed 2 bases, and the junction held 4 bases outside the gene matches. The CDR3 length is 15 residues. CDR1 and CDR2 from the germline V gene are MNHNS and SASEGT. Written as DNA, the CDR3 is TGTGCCAGCAGTGAGCGGGGGACAGGGAACTATGGCTACACCTTC. Translated: CASSERGTGNYGYTF.

This chain connects TRBV9 to TRBJ2-7, with 7 bases matching TRBD1. Germline CDR1 reads SGDLS; CDR2 reads YYNGEE. V gave up 0 bases and J gave up 3 bases; unmatched junction bases: 6. The length of the CDR3 is 15 residues. CDR3 in DNA: TGTGCCAGCAGCGTAGCAGGACAGGCCTACTACGAGCAGTACTTC. It codes for CASSVAGQAYYEQYF.

This clone has just a few counts. The J gene is TRBJ1-5, the V gene TRBV19; perhaps TRBD1 as D (5 bases). CDR3 length: 18 amino acids. V was clipped by 2 bases and J by 4 bases, with 21 bases between them. The germline V gene encodes CDR1 LNHDA and CDR2 SQIVND (reference sequence). The CDR3: CASSIPPIGRDYNQPQHF. As DNA, the CDR3 is TGTGCCAGTAGTATACCGCCGATAGGCAGGGATTATAATCAGCCCCAGCATTTT.

This clone was found once. This sequence joins TRBV5-4 and TRBJ2-5; 7 nucleotides line up with TRBD1. Unmatched junction bases numbered 5, after V lost 0 bases and J lost 3 bases. CDR1 SGHNT and CDR2 YYREEE come from the germline V gene (reference sequence). The CDR3 length is 15 residues. Here the CDR3 DNA reads TGTGCCAGCAGCTTGGTGGTGGGACAGAAAGAGACCCAGTACTTC. Residues: CASSLVVGQKETQYF.

The CDR3 is CASSPVLATNEKLFF. For the CDR3, the DNA is TGTGCCAGCAGCCCGGTCCTAGCAACTAATGAAAAACTGTTTTTT. The chain carries TRBV7-2 and TRBJ1-4; D is unresolved. The germline V gene has CDR1 SGHTA and CDR2 FQGNSA. Trimming took 5 bases from V and 0 from J, leaving 10 bases between them. This CDR3 spans 15 amino acids.

The CDR3 DNA reads TGTGCCAGCACCACAGGGGGGCACACTGAAGCTTTCTTT. This encodes CASTTGGHTEAFF. This rearrangement joins TRBV11-3 to TRBJ1-1; 8 bases match TRBD1. Trimming took 7 bases from V and 3 from J; bases not matched to a gene: 4. The CDR3 sequence is 13 residues long. Germline-derived CDR1 and CDR2 are SGHNT and YENEEA.